This T cell receptor (beta chain) came from a study of blood T cell repertoires in COVID-19. Across the whole study: Acute and convalescent COVID-19 specimens originated in the United States, Italy and Spain. Sources were T cells, B-cell-depleted T cells, or PBMCs; the material itself was cDNA or gDNA.

The germline V gene has CDR1 SGHNT and CDR2 YENEEA. J lost 10 bases, V lost 4 bases, and 5 bases had no gene match. This CDR3 contains 12 residues. Authors' data handling: Amplified reference gene primers provided the basis for estimating nucleated cell counts. Profiling relied on immunoSEQ multiplex PCR, and the TCRdb table lists in-frame clones only, not all of them. V and J calls and clone size are copied from that table; D and trimming were computed from the DNA. The sample gives about 180,000 clones, roughly 84% of which show up once; about 1.6% is in the top ten. This clonotype originated in a human donor in a cohort sampled during active COVID-19. V gene TRBV11-3 combines with J gene TRBJ1-1; 8 bases fit TRBD1. Material for sequencing was peripheral blood. Here the CDR3 DNA reads TGTGCCAGCAGCTACGGACAGGGAAGAGCTTTCTTT. This translates into CASSYGQGRAFF.